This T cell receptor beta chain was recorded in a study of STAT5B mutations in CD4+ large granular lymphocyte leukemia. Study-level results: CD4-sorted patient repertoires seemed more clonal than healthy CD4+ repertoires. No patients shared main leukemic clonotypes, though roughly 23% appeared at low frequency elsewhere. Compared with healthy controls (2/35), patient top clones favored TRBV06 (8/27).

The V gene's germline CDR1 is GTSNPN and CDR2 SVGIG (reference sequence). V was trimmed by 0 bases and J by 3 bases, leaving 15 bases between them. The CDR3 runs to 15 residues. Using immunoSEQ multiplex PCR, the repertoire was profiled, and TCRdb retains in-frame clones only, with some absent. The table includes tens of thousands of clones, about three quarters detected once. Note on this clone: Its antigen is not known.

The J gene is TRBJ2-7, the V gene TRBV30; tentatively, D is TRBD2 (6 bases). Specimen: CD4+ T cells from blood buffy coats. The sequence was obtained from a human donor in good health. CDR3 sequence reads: CAWSVGGTGDYEQYF. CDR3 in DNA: TGTGCCTGGAGTGTAGGAGGGACGGGAGACTACGAGCAGTACTTC.